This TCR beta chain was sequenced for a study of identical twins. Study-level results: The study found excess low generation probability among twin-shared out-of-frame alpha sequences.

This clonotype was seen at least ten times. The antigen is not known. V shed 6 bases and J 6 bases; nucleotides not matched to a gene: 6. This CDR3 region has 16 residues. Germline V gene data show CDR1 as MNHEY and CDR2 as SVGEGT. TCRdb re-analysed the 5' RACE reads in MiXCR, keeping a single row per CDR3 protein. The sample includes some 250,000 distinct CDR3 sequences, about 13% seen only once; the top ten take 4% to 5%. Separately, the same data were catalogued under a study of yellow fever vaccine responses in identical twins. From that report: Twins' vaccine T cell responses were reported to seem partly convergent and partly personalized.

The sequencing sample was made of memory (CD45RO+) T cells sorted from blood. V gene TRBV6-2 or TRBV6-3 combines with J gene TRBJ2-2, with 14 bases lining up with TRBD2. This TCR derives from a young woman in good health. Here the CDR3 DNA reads TGTGCCAGCAGAGAAGAGGGACTAGCGGGAGCCGGGGAGCTGTTTTTT. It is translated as CASREEGLAGAGELFF.